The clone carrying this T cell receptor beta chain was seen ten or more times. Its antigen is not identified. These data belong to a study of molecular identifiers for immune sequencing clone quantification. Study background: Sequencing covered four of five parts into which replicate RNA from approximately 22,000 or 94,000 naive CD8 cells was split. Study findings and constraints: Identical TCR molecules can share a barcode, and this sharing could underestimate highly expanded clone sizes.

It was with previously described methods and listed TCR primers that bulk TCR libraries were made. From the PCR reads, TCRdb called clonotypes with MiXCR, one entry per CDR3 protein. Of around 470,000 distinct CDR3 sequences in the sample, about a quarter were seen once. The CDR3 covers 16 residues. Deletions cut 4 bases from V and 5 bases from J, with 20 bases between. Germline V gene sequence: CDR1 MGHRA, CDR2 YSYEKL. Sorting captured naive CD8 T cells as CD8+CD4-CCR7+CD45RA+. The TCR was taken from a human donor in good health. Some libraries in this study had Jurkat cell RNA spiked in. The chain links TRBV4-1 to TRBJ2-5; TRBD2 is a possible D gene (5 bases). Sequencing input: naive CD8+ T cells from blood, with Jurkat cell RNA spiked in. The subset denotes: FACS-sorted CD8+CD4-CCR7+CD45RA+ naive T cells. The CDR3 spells CASSPAGLQAQETQYF. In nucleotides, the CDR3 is TGCGCCAGCAGCCCAGCCGGACTTCAAGCCCAGGAGACCCAGTACTTC.